The 25 T cell receptor beta chains presented below share a single source sample, sequenced in a study of T cell repertoires in cytomegalovirus infection. No antigen is known for these receptors. TCRdb re-called the reads through MiXCR, storing one row per CDR3 protein. The sample lists 50,000 to 60,000 distinct CDR3 sequences; about 18% were seen once. The sample was CD8+ T cells from cultured PBMCs, taken from culture after CMV antigen stimulation. The source is a human donor in good health (CMV status not recorded). Some clones in this sample may be carry-over from other donors' samples.

The J gene is TRBJ2-2, the V gene TRBV7-8; D gene ambiguous. V was cut by 1 base and J by 5 bases, with 8 bases left in between. This CDR3 has 14 amino acids. The germline V gene encodes CDR1 SGHVS and CDR2 FQNEAQ. The CDR3 DNA sequence: TGTGCCAGCAGCTTAGTAGTTCGTACCGGGGAGCTGTTTTTT. Translating gives CASSLVVRTGELFF.

The V and J genes are TRBV7-9 and TRBJ1-1; D gene unclear. The CDR3 sequence is 15 residues long. From germline, CDR1 is SEHNR and CDR2 FQNEAQ (reference sequence). V was clipped by 1 base and J by 0 bases, with 9 bases between them. The CDR3 bases are TGTGCCAGCAGCTTAGATACAAGTGTGAACACTGAAGCTTTCTTT. Its translation is CASSLDTSVNTEAFF.

This clonotype was detected only a few times. The J gene is TRBJ2-3, the V gene TRBV27; 8 nucleotides align to TRBD1. Germline loops: CDR1 MNHEY, CDR2 SMNVEV (reference sequence). CDR3 size: 16 residues. Unmatched junction bases numbered 9, after V lost 4 bases and J lost 3 bases. The CDR3, as DNA: TGTGCCAGCAGTTCCCGCCCCGGGACAGGTACAGATACGCAGTATTTT. Translated, it gives CASSSRPGTGTDTQYF.

The chain is built from TRBV12-3 or TRBV12-4 and TRBJ1-1; no definite D call. Between the trimmed V and J ends, which lost 7 bases and 5 bases, there was a span of 8 bases. This CDR3 region has 11 residues. The DNA for the CDR3 is TGTGCCAGCATGGCGGGGACTGAAGCTTTCTTT. It encodes CASMAGTEAFF.

The chain has TRBV7-8 and TRBJ1-5; the match to TRBD1 covers 11 bases. Germline CDR1 SGHVS, CDR2 FQNEAQ. V gave up 3 bases and J gave up 11 bases; unmatched junction bases: 9. This CDR3 is built from 15 residues. The CDR3 DNA follows: TGTGCCAGCAGCTTTGGACAGGGGGCGCGTATTGCCCAGCATTTT. As protein: CASSFGQGARIAQHF.

This chain uses TRBV27 with TRBJ2-6; 8 bases line up with TRBD1. The CDR3 totals 18 residues. CDR1 MNHEY and CDR2 SMNVEV come from the germline V gene (reference sequence). With V trimmed by 2 bases and J by 0 bases, 6 bases remained unmatched. The CDR3 reads CASSLGTGTGSGANVLTF. The CDR3 nucleotides read TGTGCCAGCAGTTTAGGGACAGGTACCGGCTCTGGGGCCAACGTCCTGACTTTC.

This clonotype was seen a few times. V and J are TRBV19 and TRBJ1-2; tentatively, D is TRBD1 (6 bases). There are 11 residues in the CDR3. Per the germline V gene, CDR1 is LNHDA and CDR2 is SQIVND (reference sequence). The germline V and J ends were trimmed by 9 bases and 4 bases, with 9 bases remaining between them. CDR3 sequence reads: CASEDSYGYTF. CDR3 DNA: TGTGCCAGCGAGGACAGCTATGGCTACACCTTC.

Ten or more counts support this clonotype. The chain couples TRBV6-6 to TRBJ1-1; 7 bases match TRBD1. The length of the CDR3 is 15 residues. CDR1 and CDR2 (germline): MNHNY, SVGAGI (reference sequence). With V trimmed by 5 bases and J by 0 bases, 6 bases remained unmatched. The DNA of the CDR3 is TGTGCCAGCAGTCTGGGGGACAGATTGAACACTGAAGCTTTCTTT. Protein sequence: CASSLGDRLNTEAFF.

V gene TRBV7-2 combines with J gene TRBJ1-4, with D tentatively TRBD1 (5 bases). The CDR3 loop spans 15 amino acids. Trimming pared 2 bases from V and 4 bases from J, leaving 11 bases between. Germline V gene sequence: CDR1 SGHTA, CDR2 FQGNSA. CDR3 DNA sequence: TGTGCCAGCAGCTTAAACCGGGGCCTTAATGAAAAACTGTTTTTT. It encodes CASSLNRGLNEKLFF.

V gene TRBV11-2 combines with J gene TRBJ2-5; D is perhaps TRBD1 or TRBD2 (7 bases each). CDR1 and CDR2 from the germline V gene are SGHAT and FQNNGV. V gave up 5 bases and J gave up 3 bases, with 19 bases separating them. The CDR3 is made up of 16 amino acids. The CDR3 DNA reads TGTGCCAGCAGCCGCCCCCGGGGAGGGGGCGAAGAGACCCAGTACTTC. It translates to CASSRPRGGGEETQYF.

The chain links TRBV7-9 to TRBJ1-1; D call uncertain. The germline V gene encodes CDR1 SEHNR and CDR2 FQNEAQ (reference sequence). Trimming cost V 1 base and J 7 bases, with 10 bases left between them. The CDR3 loop spans 13 amino acids. The CDR3 sequence: CASSLVGSREAFF. CDR3 DNA sequence: TGTGCCAGCAGCTTAGTAGGCAGCCGTGAAGCTTTCTTT.

This chain joins TRBV6-1 and TRBJ2-7; D may be TRBD1 or TRBD2 (5 bases each). Germline V gene data show CDR1 as MNHNS and CDR2 as SASEGT. Trimming stripped 6 bases from V and 5 bases from J, with 14 bases between. The CDR3 extends over 13 amino acids. The DNA for the CDR3 is TGTGCCAGCAGCCTTACATGGGGGAACGAGCAGTACTTC. Translating it yields CASSLTWGNEQYF.

V usage is TRBV5-5 and J usage is TRBJ1-1; D remains ambiguous. Trimming shortened V by 7 bases and J by 5 bases, and 18 bases separated the two germline ends. In germline, CDR1 is SGHKS, CDR2 YYEKEE (reference sequence). The CDR3 is 14 amino acids. CDR3 loop: CASLTRGDGTEAFF. CDR3 nucleotide sequence: TGTGCCAGCCTCACGCGAGGAGATGGGACTGAAGCTTTCTTT. Supplemented by reference TRBV5-5 and TRBJ1-1, the full variable domain reads DAGVTQSPTHLIKTRGQQVTLRCSPISGHKSVSWYQQVLGQGPQFIFQYYEKEERGRGNFPDRFSARQFPNYSSELNVNALLLGDSALYLCASLTRGDGTEAFFGQGTRLTVV.

This clonotype came up a few times. The chain recombines TRBV7-9 with TRBJ1-2; 7 bases are shared with TRBD1. The CDR3 is 15 amino acids. Germline CDR1 and CDR2: SEHNR and FQNEAQ (reference sequence). V lost 4 bases and J lost 4; bases outside the gene matches: 9. The CDR3 sequence is CASSSAEGTAYGYTF. As DNA, the CDR3 is TGTGCCAGCAGCTCCGCAGAGGGGACAGCCTATGGCTACACCTTC.

The chain uses TRBV6-5 and TRBJ2-7; 7 nucleotides align to TRBD2. CDR1 and CDR2 (germline): MNHEY, SVGAGI. CDR3 length: 15 amino acids. Germline trimming cut 6 bases from V and 3 bases from J; bases unmatched to any gene: 11. This CDR3 reads CASRAIRDYHYEQYF. The CDR3, as DNA: TGTGCCAGCAGAGCCATCCGGGACTACCACTACGAGCAGTACTTC.

This clonotype has more than one count but fewer than ten. J is TRBJ2-2 and V is TRBV7-2; 9 nucleotides agree with TRBD1. CDR3 length: 15 residues. The V segment lost 5 bases and the J segment 6 bases; nucleotides outside the gene matches: 7. CDR1 is SGHTA, CDR2 FQGNSA, per germline. CDR3 region: CASSLRDRGSGELFF. CDR3 coding DNA: TGTGCCAGCAGCCTTCGAGACAGGGGGTCCGGGGAGCTGTTTTTT.

By sample share, this clonotype is medium-sized. The chain couples TRBV15 to TRBJ1-6, with unresolved D. The CDR3 has 14 amino acids. V lost 0 bases, J lost 7 bases, and 7 bases lay in between. Germline V gives CDR1 LNHNV, CDR2 YYDKDF (reference sequence). CDR3 amino acids: CATSRDQRNSPLHF. For the CDR3, the DNA is TGTGCCACCAGCAGAGATCAAAGAAATTCACCCCTCCACTTT.

V usage is TRBV7-3 and J usage is TRBJ1-1; 12 positions agree with TRBD1. This CDR3 region has 14 residues. V trimming: 5 bases; J trimming: 4 bases; junction bases outside the gene matches: 2. CDR1 is SGHTA, CDR2 FQGTGA, per germline. This chain's CDR3 is CASSLGQGATEAFF. CDR3 DNA: TGTGCCAGCAGCCTGGGACAGGGGGCCACTGAAGCTTTCTTT.

This clonotype appeared a few times. The chain joins TRBV7-8 to TRBJ2-7; no definite D call. This CDR3 has 14 residues. Deletions cut 5 bases from V and 0 bases from J, with 11 bases between. Germline V lookup: CDR1 SGHVS, CDR2 FQNEAQ. The CDR3 loop reads CASSPRGNSYEQYF. The CDR3 bases are TGTGCCAGCAGCCCGAGAGGCAACTCCTACGAGCAGTACTTC.

This clonotype was picked up a small number of times. V gene TRBV18 combines with J gene TRBJ2-3; D is undetermined. The germline CDR1 and CDR2 sequences are KGHSH and LQKENI. V lost 0 bases and J 9 bases, leaving 13 bases between the germline ends. The CDR3 is 14 residues long. This CDR3 is CASSPPTGASTQYF. As DNA, the CDR3 is TGTGCCAGCTCACCACCTACGGGCGCTTCAACGCAGTATTTT.

This clonotype turned up a few times. V gene TRBV19 combines with J gene TRBJ1-2; D unresolved. V was clipped by 5 bases and J by 2 bases, with 9 bases between them. Germline CDR1 reads LNHDA; CDR2 reads SQIVND (reference sequence). This CDR3 has 13 residues. For the CDR3, the DNA is TGTGCCAGTAGTTTCACTGAAAACTATGGCTACACCTTC. This codes for CASSFTENYGYTF.

This chain joins TRBV6-1 and TRBJ1-5, with 10 bases matching TRBD1. J lost 2 bases, V lost 5 bases, and 6 bases had no gene match. The CDR3 sequence is 16 residues long. In germline, CDR1 is MNHNS, CDR2 SASEGT. CDR3 in amino acids: CASSKDRGQGNQPQHF. CDR3 nucleotides: TGTGCCAGCAGTAAAGACAGGGGGCAAGGCAATCAGCCCCAGCATTTT.

The chain joins TRBV7-8 to TRBJ2-7; D may be TRBD1 (5 bases). The V gene lost 5 bases and the J gene lost 0 bases, with 11 bases spanning the gap. The CDR3 sequence is 14 residues long. Germline V gene lookup returns CDR1 SGHVS and CDR2 FQNEAQ. CDR3 residues: CASSQGAYSYEQYF. The CDR3 DNA sequence: TGTGCCAGCAGCCAGGGCGCCTACTCCTACGAGCAGTACTTC. The complete variable domain, with remaining parts taken from reference TRBV7-8 and TRBJ2-7, reads GAGVSQSPRYKVAKRGQDVALRCDPISGHVSLFWYQQALGQGPEFLTYFQNEAQLDKSGLPSDRFFAERPEGSVSTLKIQRTQQEDSAVYLCASSQGAYSYEQYFGPGTRLTVT.

This clonotype was counted between two and nine times. The chain employs TRBV19 and TRBJ1-2; TRBD1 might be the D (5 bases). V gave up 3 bases and J gave up 7 bases, with 12 bases separating them. The germline gives CDR1 LNHDA, CDR2 SQIVND (reference sequence). CDR3 length: 13 amino acids. CDR3 nucleotides: TGTGCCAGTAGTATCGGGGCTCTCGTTGGCTACACCTTC. This gives the protein CASSIGALVGYTF.

The rearrangement links TRBV4-3 to TRBJ1-1; D unclear. This CDR3 region has 16 residues. V dropped 0 bases and J dropped 5 bases, with 16 bases sitting between them. Per germline, CDR1 LGHNA and CDR2 YSLEER. The CDR3 DNA reads TGCGCCAGCAGCCAAGACCCCTTGGAGGGTGGAACTGAAGCTTTCTTT. It yields the protein CASSQDPLEGGTEAFF.